Listed below are T cell receptor beta chains from one sample, sequenced in a study of T cell repertoires in cytomegalovirus infection. Using its own MiXCR run on the reads, TCRdb lists one record per CDR3 protein. Of some 800,000 distinct CDR3 sequences listed, 29% are singletons. Their antigens are not known. Source: cultured CD8+ T cells from PBMCs, taken from culture after CMV antigen stimulation. The receptors were sampled from a human donor in good health (CMV status not recorded). Some clones in this sample may be carry-over from other donors' samples. Each CDR3 is given with its conserved first and last residue. Each record gives: clone size, V gene, J gene, D gene, CDR3 DNA, CDR3 protein. D genes are given only for firm matches. Size values are once, few and many counts, or a class for expanded clones, and some rows have none.

.,TRBV7-9,TRBJ1-2,.,TGTGCCAGCAGCTTAGGCCCTAGGGCAGGGACCTATGGCTACACCTTC,CASSLGPRAGTYGYTF
.,TRBV12-5,TRBJ2-7,.,TGTGCTAGTGGTTTCGCAGGGGACGAGCAGTACTTC,CASGFAGDEQYF
.,TRBV7-6,TRBJ1-2,.,TGTGCCAGCATTGATAGGGAATCTAACTATGGCTACACCTTC,CASIDRESNYGYTF
.,TRBV28,TRBJ2-4,.,TGTGCCAGCAGTTTAAAAGCCAAAAACATTCAGTACTTC,CASSLKAKNIQYF
many,TRBV7-9,TRBJ2-3,.,TGTGCCAGCAGCTTACTACGGGGAGATACGCAGTATTTT,CASSLLRGDTQYF
few,TRBV27,TRBJ2-1,.,TGTGCCAGCAGTTCGGGGGCAGGAAGTTACAATGAGCAGTTCTTC,CASSSGAGSYNEQFF
.,TRBV27,TRBJ2-1,.,TGTGCCAGCAGACTACTGGGGTACAATGAGCAGTTCTTC,CASRLLGYNEQFF
few,TRBV5-5,TRBJ1-1,.,TGTGCCAGCAGCGTGGGCTGGACAGCTATCACTGAAGCTTTCTTT,CASSVGWTAITEAFF
many,TRBV19,TRBJ2-1,TRBD2,TGTGCCAGTAGTTTTAGCGGGGGGGCCCACAATGAGCAGTTCTTC,CASSFSGGAHNEQFF
many,TRBV7-9,TRBJ2-2,TRBD2,TGTGCCAGCAGCTTAATCAGCGGGGGAAACACCGGGGAGCTGTTTTTT,CASSLISGGNTGELFF
.,TRBV28,TRBJ2-3,TRBD1,TGTGCCAGCAGTCCGGACAGGGGAAGAGCAGATACGCAGTATTTT,CASSPDRGRADTQYF
many,TRBV7-6,TRBJ2-6,.,TGTGCCAGCAGCTTACGGGCCACTGCACCGATTTCCGGGGCCAACGTCCTGACTTTC,CASSLRATAPISGANVLTF
.,TRBV18,TRBJ2-7,TRBD1,TGTGCCAGCTCACCATCAACAGGGGTGAGCTCCTACGAGCAGTACTTC,CASSPSTGVSSYEQYF
many,TRBV12-3/TRBV12-4,TRBJ2-7,.,TGTGCCAGCAGTTTAGCCTCGGTCTACGAGCAGTACTTC,CASSLASVYEQYF
once,TRBV19,TRBJ1-2,.,TGTGCCAGTAGTACCTTAGATGGGGACTATGGCTACACCTTC,CASSTLDGDYGYTF
.,TRBV19,TRBJ2-7,.,TGTGCCAGTAGTATGGAGGGGACAGCAGCGTCCTACGAGCAGTACTTC,CASSMEGTAASYEQYF
.,TRBV29-1,TRBJ2-3,TRBD2,TGCAGCGCCCCGGCGGCTAGCGGGGGGGCCGCAGATACGCAGTATTTT,CSAPAASGGAADTQYF
many,TRBV6-5,TRBJ1-1,.,TGTGCCAGCAGTTATTCGCAGGGAATCGGTTCGGCTAACACTGAAGCTTTCTTT,CASSYSQGIGSANTEAFF
.,TRBV19,TRBJ1-1,.,TGTGCCAGTAGCTACATCGCGGGGAAAGCTTTCTTT,CASSYIAGKAFF
.,TRBV6-1,TRBJ1-1,.,TGTGCCAGCAGTCACCCTAAAAACAGGGAGACTGAAGCTTTCTTT,CASSHPKNRETEAFF
few,TRBV10-3,TRBJ1-6,.,TGTGCCATCAGTGAGTCGATGAGGGTTGGCGGCTCCTATAATTCACCCCTCCACTTT,CAISESMRVGGSYNSPLHF
few,TRBV6-5,TRBJ1-2,.,TGTGCCAGCAGTCCGACCCTGCTTTATGGCTACACCTTC,CASSPTLLYGYTF